This T cell receptor (beta chain) comes out of a study of EBV T-cell therapy then PD-1 blockade in nasopharyngeal carcinoma. V lost 5 bases and J lost 3; bases outside the gene matches: 12. The CDR3 has 18 amino acids. Germline loops: CDR1 MNHEY, CDR2 SMNVEV (reference sequence). The method was immunoSEQ multiplex PCR; TCRdb's version includes in-frame clones alone and lacks a portion of them. The table shows some 21,000 clones, with roughly 84% occurring only once. Turning to this clone: No antigen is known for it.

Treatment here: AdE1-LMPpoly-expanded autologous EBV-specific T-cell therapy followed by anti-PD-1 nivolumab. The source of this sequence is a man aged 40-55 years with nasopharyngeal carcinoma. The sequencing here drew on CD8+ T cells from blood, taken at approximately day 62 from a patient whose treatment included autologous EBV-specific T cells and nivolumab. The rearrangement links TRBV27 to TRBJ2-7, with 14 bases matching TRBD2. The CDR3 DNA reads as TGTGCCAGCAGTCCAAGGACTAGCGGGGGGCCTCTTCTCTACGAGCAGTACTTC. Protein: CASSPRTSGGPLLYEQYF.